This TCR beta chain is drawn from a study of blood T cell repertoires in COVID-19. Profiling relied on immunoSEQ multiplex PCR, and the TCRdb table lists in-frame clones only, not all of them. The repertoire holds tens of thousands of clones, with roughly nine tenths as singletons. The TCR was taken from a man in his sixties with acute or convalescent COVID-19. Sequenced material: peripheral blood.

CDR3 DNA: TGTGCCAGCAGCTTAAAGCGGGGCAGCCCTCAAGGCTACACCTTC. Translation gives CASSLKRGSPQGYTF. V gene TRBV11-2 combines with J gene TRBJ1-2; a possible D gene is TRBD1 (5 bases). Between the trimmed V and J ends, which lost 2 bases and 8 bases, there was a span of 18 bases. CDR3 length: 15 residues. From germline, CDR1 is SGHAT and CDR2 FQNNGV. The entire variable domain, with the rest obtained from reference TRBV11-2 and TRBJ1-2, is as follows: EAGVAQSPRYKIIEKRQSVAFWCNPISGHATLYWYQQILGQGPKLLIQFQNNGVVDDSQLPKDRFSAERLKGVDSTLKIQPAKLEDSAVYLCASSLKRGSPQGYTFGSGTRLTVV.